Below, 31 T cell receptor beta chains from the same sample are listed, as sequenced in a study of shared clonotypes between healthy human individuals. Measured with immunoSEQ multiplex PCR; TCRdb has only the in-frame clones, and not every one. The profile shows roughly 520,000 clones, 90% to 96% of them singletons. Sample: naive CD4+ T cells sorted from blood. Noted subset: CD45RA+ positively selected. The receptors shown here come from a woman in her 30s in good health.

The DNA of the CDR3 is TGTGCCAGTAGTCCTTTAGCGGAGGGGGACACCGGGGAGCTGTTTTTT. As protein: CASSPLAEGDTGELFF. This chain links TRBV19 with TRBJ2-2; D assignment may be TRBD1 or TRBD2 (6 bases each). Germline loops: CDR1 LNHDA, CDR2 SQIVND (reference sequence). This CDR3 has 16 amino acids. The V gene lost 5 bases and the J gene lost 3 bases, with 16 bases spanning the gap.

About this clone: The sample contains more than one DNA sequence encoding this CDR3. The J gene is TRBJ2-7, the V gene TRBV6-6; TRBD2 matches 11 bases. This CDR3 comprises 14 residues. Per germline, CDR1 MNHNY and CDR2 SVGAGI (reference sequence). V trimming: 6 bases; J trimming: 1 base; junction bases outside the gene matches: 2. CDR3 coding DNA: TGTGCCAGCAGCGGGACTAGCGGATCCTACGAGCAGTACTTC. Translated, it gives CASSGTSGSYEQYF.

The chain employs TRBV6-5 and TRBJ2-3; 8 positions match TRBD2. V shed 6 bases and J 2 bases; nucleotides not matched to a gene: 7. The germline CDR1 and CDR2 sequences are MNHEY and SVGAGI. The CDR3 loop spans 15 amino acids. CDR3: CASSRSGTLTDTQYF. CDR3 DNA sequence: TGTGCCAGCAGCCGTAGCGGGACTCTCACAGATACGCAGTATTTT.

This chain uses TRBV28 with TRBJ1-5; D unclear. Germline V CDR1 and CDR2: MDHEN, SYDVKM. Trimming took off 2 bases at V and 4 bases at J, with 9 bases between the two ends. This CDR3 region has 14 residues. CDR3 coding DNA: TGTGCCAGCAGTTTAGGTACGACTAATCAGCCCCAGCATTTT. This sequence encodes CASSLGTTNQPQHF.

The CDR3 is CASRGGLYEKLFF. In DNA form, the CDR3 reads TGTGCCAGTCGAGGGGGCCTCTATGAAAAACTGTTTTTT. The V gene is TRBV19, the J gene TRBJ1-4, with TRBD1 matching over 7 bases. The V gene's germline CDR1 is LNHDA and CDR2 SQIVND (reference sequence). This CDR3 comprises 13 residues. J was trimmed by 6 bases and V by 8 bases; bases with no gene match: 6. Looking up the rest from reference TRBV19 and TRBJ1-4 gives the full variable domain: DGGITQSPKYLFRKEGQNVTLSCEQNLNHDAMYWYRQDPGQGLRLIYYSQIVNDFQKGDIAEGYSVSREKKESFPLTVTSAQKNPTAFYLCASRGGLYEKLFFGSGTQLSVL.

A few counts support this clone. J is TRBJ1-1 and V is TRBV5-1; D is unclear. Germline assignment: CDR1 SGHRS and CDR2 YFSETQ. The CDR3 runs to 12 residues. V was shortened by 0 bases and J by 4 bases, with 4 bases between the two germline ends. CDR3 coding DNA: TGCGCCAGCAGCTTGGAGGTCACTGAAGCTTTCTTT. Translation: CASSLEVTEAFF. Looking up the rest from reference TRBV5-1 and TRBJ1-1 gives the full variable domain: KAGVTQTPRYLIKTRGQQVTLSCSPISGHRSVSWYQQTPGQGLQFLFEYFSETQRNKGNFPGRFSGRQFSNSRSEMNVSTLELGDSALYLCASSLEVTEAFFGQGTRLTVV.

CDR3 DNA sequence: TGTGCCAGTAGTCGGGGGGGGACGAACACCGGGGAGCTGTTTTTT. Its translation: CASSRGGTNTGELFF. The genes are TRBV19 and TRBJ2-2; TRBD2 matches at 8 bases. The CDR3 is 15 amino acids. The V gene's germline CDR1 is LNHDA and CDR2 SQIVND (reference sequence). V lost 5 bases, J lost 0 bases, and 2 bases stayed unmatched.

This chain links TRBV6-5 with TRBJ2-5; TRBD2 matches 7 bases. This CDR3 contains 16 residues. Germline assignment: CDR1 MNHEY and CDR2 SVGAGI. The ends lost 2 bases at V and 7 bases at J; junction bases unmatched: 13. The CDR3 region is CASSYRGGAIPTTQYF. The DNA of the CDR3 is TGTGCCAGCAGTTACCGGGGAGGGGCGATTCCAACGACCCAGTACTTC.

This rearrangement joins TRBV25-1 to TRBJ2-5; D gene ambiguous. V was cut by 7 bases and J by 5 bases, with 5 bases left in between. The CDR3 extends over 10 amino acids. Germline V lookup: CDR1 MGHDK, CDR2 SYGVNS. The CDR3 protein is CASTRETQYF. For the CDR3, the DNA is TGTGCCAGCACCCGGGAGACCCAGTACTTC.

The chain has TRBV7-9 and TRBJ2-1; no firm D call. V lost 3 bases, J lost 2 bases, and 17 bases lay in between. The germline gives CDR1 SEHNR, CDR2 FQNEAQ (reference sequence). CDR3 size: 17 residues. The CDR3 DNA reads TGTGCCAGCAGCTTTGTGGATTATTCGGCGGCCTACAATGAGCAGTTCTTC. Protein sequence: CASSFVDYSAAYNEQFF.

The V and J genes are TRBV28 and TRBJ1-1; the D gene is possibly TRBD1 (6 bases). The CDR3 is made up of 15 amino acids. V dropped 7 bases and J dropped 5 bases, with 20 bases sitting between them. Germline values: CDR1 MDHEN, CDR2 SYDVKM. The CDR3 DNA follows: TGTGCCAGCATTAGTATTGGACCTCAGGGGACTGAAGCTTTCTTT. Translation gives CASISIGPQGTEAFF.

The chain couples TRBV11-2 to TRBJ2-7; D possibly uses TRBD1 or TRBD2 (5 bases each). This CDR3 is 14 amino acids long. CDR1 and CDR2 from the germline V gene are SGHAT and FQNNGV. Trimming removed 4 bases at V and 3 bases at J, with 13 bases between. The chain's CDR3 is CASSWDGTDYEQYF. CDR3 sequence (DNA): TGTGCCAGCAGCTGGGACGGGACCGACTACGAGCAGTACTTC. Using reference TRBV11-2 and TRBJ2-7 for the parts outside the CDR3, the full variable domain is EAGVAQSPRYKIIEKRQSVAFWCNPISGHATLYWYQQILGQGPKLLIQFQNNGVVDDSQLPKDRFSAERLKGVDSTLKIQPAKLEDSAVYLCASSWDGTDYEQYFGPGTRLTVT.

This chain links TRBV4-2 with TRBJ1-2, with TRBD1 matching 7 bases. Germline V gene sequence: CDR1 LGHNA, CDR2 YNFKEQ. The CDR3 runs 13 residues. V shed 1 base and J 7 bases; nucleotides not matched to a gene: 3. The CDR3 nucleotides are TGTGCCAGCAGCCAAGCAGGGGGTGGTGGCTACACCTTC. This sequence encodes CASSQAGGGGYTF.

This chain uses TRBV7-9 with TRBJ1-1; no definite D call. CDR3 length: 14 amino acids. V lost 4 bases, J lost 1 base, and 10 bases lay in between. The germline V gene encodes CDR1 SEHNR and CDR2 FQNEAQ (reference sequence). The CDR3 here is CASSSHRQNTEAFF. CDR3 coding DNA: TGTGCCAGCAGCTCCCACAGACAGAACACTGAAGCTTTCTTT.

The CDR3 DNA reads as TGTGCCAGCAGCTCTGTGGCGGGGAAAAACTACGAGCAGTACTTC. This codes for CASSSVAGKNYEQYF. The chain uses TRBV11-2 and TRBJ2-7, with a tentative D call TRBD2 (6 bases). Germline assignment: CDR1 SGHAT and CDR2 FQNNGV. The V end was cut by 4 bases, the J end by 3 bases, with 16 bases between. This CDR3 region has 15 residues. Complete variable domain (other parts from reference TRBV11-2 and TRBJ2-7): EAGVAQSPRYKIIEKRQSVAFWCNPISGHATLYWYQQILGQGPKLLIQFQNNGVVDDSQLPKDRFSAERLKGVDSTLKIQPAKLEDSAVYLCASSSVAGKNYEQYFGPGTRLTVT.

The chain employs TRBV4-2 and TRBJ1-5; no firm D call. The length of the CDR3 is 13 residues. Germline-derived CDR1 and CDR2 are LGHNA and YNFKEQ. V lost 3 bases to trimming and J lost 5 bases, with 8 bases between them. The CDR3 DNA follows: TGTGCCAGCAGCCAGTTTTTGGATCAGCCCCAGCATTTT. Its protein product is CASSQFLDQPQHF.

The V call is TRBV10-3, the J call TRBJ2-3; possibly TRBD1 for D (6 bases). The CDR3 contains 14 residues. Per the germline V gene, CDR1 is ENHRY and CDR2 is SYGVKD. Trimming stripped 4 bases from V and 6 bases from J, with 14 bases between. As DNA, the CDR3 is TGTGCCATCAGTGGTTTAGCTCAGGGGGATACGCAGTATTTT. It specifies CAISGLAQGDTQYF.

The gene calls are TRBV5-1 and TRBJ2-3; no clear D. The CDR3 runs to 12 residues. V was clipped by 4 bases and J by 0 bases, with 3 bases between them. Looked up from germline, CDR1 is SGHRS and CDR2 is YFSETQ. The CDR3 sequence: CASSASTDTQYF. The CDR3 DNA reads TGCGCCAGCAGCGCGAGCACAGATACGCAGTATTTT.

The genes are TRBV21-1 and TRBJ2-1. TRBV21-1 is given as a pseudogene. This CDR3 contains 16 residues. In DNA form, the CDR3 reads TGTGCCAGCAGAAGTGGACGGTCGAGCTCCTACAATGAGCAGTTCTTC. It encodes CASRSGRSSSYNEQFF.

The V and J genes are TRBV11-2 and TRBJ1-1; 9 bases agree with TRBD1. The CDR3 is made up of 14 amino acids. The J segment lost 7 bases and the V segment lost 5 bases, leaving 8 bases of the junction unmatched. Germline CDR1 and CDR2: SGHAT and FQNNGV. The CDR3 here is CASSTGTGLNEAFF. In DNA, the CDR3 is TGTGCCAGCAGCACTGGGACAGGGTTAAATGAAGCTTTCTTT.

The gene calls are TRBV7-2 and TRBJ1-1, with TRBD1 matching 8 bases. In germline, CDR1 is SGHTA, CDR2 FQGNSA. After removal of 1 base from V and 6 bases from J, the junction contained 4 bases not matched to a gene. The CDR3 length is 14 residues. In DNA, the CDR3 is TGTGCCAGCAGCTTAGGACAGGGGAATCCTGAAGCTTTCTTT. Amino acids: CASSLGQGNPEAFF.

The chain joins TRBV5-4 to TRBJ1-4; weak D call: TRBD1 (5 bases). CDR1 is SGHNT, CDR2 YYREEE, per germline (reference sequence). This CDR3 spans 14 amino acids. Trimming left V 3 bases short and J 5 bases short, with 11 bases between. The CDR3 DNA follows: TGTGCCAGCAGCTCCGGGACCTTGAATGAAAAACTGTTTTTT. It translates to CASSSGTLNEKLFF.

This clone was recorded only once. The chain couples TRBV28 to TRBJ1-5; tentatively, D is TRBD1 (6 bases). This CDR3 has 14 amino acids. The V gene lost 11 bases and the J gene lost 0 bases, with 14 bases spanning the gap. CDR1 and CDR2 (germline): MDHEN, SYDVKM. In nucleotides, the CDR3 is TGTGCCGCTGACCGGGACAATAGCAATCAGCCCCAGCATTTT. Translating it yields CAADRDNSNQPQHF.

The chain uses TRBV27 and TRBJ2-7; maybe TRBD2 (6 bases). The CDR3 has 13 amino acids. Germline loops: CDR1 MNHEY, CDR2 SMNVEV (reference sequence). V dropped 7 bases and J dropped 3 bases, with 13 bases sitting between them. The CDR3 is CASTPREIYEQYF. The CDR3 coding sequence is TGTGCCAGCACCCCCCGGGAGATCTACGAGCAGTACTTC.

The CDR3 coding sequence is TGTGCCAGTAGTGGTGTACAGGGAAGCGCCGGGGCCAACGTCCTGACTTTC. It translates to CASSGVQGSAGANVLTF. This chain connects TRBV19 to TRBJ2-6; D is possibly TRBD1 (6 bases). The ends were cut back, 5 bases at V and 4 bases at J, with 18 bases in the middle. This CDR3 contains 17 residues. Germline V lookup: CDR1 LNHDA, CDR2 SQIVND (reference sequence).

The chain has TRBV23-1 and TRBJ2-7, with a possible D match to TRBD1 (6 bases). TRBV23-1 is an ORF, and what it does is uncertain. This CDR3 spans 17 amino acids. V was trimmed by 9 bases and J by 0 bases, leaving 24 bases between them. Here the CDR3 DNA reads TGCGCCAGGGCGCCCAGGGGCCCCGCGGAAAACTCCTACGAGCAGTACTTC. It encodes CARAPRGPAENSYEQYF.

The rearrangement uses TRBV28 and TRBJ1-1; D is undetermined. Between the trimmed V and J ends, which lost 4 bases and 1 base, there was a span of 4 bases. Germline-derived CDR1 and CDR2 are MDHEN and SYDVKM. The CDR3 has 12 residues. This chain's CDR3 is CASSSPNTEAFF. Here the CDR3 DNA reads TGTGCCAGCAGTTCACCGAACACTGAAGCTTTCTTT.

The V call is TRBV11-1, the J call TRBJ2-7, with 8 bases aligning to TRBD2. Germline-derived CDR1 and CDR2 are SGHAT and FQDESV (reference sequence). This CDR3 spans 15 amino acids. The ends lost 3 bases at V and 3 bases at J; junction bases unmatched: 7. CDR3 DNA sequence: TGTGCCAGCAGCTTGTTTGGGACTAGTAACTACGAGCAGTACTTC. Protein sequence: CASSLFGTSNYEQYF.

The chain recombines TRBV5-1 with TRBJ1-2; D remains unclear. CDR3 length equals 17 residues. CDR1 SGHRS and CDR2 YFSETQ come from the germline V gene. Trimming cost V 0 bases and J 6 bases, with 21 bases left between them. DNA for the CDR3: TGCGCCAGCAGCTTGGTTGGTGGGTTGGCGGGGAACGATGGCTACACCTTC. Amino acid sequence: CASSLVGGLAGNDGYTF.

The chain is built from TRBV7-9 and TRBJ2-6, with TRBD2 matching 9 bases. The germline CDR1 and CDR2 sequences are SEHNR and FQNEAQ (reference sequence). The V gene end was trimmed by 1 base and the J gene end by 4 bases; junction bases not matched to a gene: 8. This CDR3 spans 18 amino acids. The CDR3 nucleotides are TGTGCCAGCAGCTTAGGGTTAGCGGGAGTTTGGGGGGCCAACGTCCTGACTTTC. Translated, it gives CASSLGLAGVWGANVLTF.

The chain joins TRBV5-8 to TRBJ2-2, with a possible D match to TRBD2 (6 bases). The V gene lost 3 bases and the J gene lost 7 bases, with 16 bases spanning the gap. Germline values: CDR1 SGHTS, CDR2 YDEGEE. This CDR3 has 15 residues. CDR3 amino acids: CASSSRGAGSGELFF. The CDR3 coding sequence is TGTGCCAGCAGCTCCCGCGGGGCAGGTAGCGGGGAGCTGTTTTTT.